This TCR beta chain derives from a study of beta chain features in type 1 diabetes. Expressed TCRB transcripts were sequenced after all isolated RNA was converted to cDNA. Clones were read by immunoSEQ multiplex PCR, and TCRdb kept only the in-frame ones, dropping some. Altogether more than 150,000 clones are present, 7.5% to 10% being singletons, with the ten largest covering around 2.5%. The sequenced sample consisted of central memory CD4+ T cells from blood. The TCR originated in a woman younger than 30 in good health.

The DNA of the CDR3 is TGTGCCAGCAGCTTAGTTAGGCGGACTAGCGGGGGTAGCGACGAGCAGTACTTC. This codes for CASSLVRRTSGGSDEQYF. The chain combines TRBV7-2 with TRBJ2-7; 13 positions match TRBD2. The CDR3 is 18 residues long. In germline, CDR1 is SGHTA, CDR2 FQGNSA. Losses at the gene ends were 1 base for V and 5 bases for J; bases not matched to a gene: 11.